This T cell receptor beta chain was captured by sequencing in a study of T-cell reconstitution after alpha-beta-depleted transplantation in children (dated by TCRdb to the mid-2010s). Looking at the study overall: T-cell immune reconstitution after TCRalphabeta/CD19-depleted allogeneic hematopoietic cell transplantation in children was quantitatively tracked in the study by means of TCR repertoire profiling. What the study reported, not specific to this receptor: The apparently early recovery of alphabetaT-cell counts about two months after transplant reportedly depended on only several hundred rapidly expanded clones that came from non-depleted graft cells. Over the following months the frequencies of hyperexpanded clones went down, and after one year T-cell counts and TCRbeta diversity were mostly credited to newly produced T cells. The high TCRbeta diversity at day 60 in some patients was ascribed to recipient T cells and intrathymic progenitors that had survived conditioning.

Comments on this clonotype: It lacks a known antigen. No much larger clone is present one base from it, and per-base qualities are unavailable.

The library was made by PCR. Sequenced using an Illumina HiSeq 2500. To normalize quantification of the TCRbeta repertoire, the TCR libraries were built with molecular barcoding that relied on unique molecular identifiers. The public reads were run again by TCRdb, first through fastp at Q25 and then through MiXCR, and only productive beta chains were kept. Each CDR3 protein gets just one entry, which takes the most common genes and DNA from the rows behind it. The sample includes about 210,000 distinct CDR3 sequences, with 17% observed a single time. The biggest ten clones account for about 39% of the sample. The treatment or condition label corresponds to: allogeneic hematopoietic cell transplantation with graft depleted of TCRalphabeta T cells and CD19 B cells. Transplant recipients were children who received TCRalphabeta/CD19-depleted allogeneic hematopoietic cell grafts. Trimming removed 6 bases from V and 4 bases from J; the gene matches leave 10 bases unexplained. The CDR3, from cysteine to phenylalanine, totals 15 residues. Just the 45-base CDR3 DNA is kept, in frame starting at base 1. Sequences SNHLY (CDR1) and FYNNEI (CDR2) are obtained from the germline V gene.

The specimen was PBMCs, mostly from graft donor cells, collected 360 days after TCRalphabeta/CD19-depleted stem cell transplant. Rearrangement joined TRBV2 to TRBJ2-7; the junction holds 9 bases that match TRBD1. The receptor was isolated from a male patient aged 2-15 years who had a stem cell transplant for acute lymphoblastic leukemia, so the T cells may come from the graft donor. The CDR3 here reads CASSAGTGGWYEQYF. Read as DNA, the sequence is TGTGCCAGCAGCGCTGGAACAGGGGGCTGGTACGAGCAGTACTTC. With the portions outside the CDR3 filled from the reference TRBV2 and TRBJ2-7 genes, the complete variable region becomes EPEVTQTPSHQVTQMGQEVILRCVPISNHLYFYWYRQILGQKVEFLVSFYNNEISEKSEIFDDQFSVERPDGSNFTLKIRSTKLEDSAMYFCASSAGTGGWYEQYFGPGTRLTVT.